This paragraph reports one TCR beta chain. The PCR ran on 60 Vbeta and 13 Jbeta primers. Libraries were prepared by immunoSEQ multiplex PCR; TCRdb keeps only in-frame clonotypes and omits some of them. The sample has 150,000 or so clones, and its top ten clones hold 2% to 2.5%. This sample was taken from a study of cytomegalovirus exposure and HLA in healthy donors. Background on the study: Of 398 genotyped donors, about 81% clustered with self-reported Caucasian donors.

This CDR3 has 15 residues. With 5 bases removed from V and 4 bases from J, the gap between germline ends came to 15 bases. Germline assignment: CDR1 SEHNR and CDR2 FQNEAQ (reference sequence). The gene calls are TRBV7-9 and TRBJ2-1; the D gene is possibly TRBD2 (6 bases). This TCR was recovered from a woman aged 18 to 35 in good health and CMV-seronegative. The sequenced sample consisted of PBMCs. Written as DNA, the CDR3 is TGTGCCAGCAGCGATCCACGCCGGGGGTACAATGAGCAGTTCTTC. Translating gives CASSDPRRGYNEQFF.